This T cell receptor (beta chain) was retrieved from a study of neurological immune-mediated disorders. cDNA was made by 5'RACE with 10-nucleotide random UMIs. Sequencing runs each generated in excess of 200 million TCR-beta sequences derived from 15-18 subjects. TCRdb itself ran the 5' RACE reads through MiXCR, one entry per CDR3 protein. The top ten hold 1.7% of the sample, which has 80,000 or so distinct CDR3 sequences, approximately 10% seen once. This clonotype was observed many times. Antigen specificity is unknown. Whole-study findings and limits: No CDR3 amino acid sequences recurred among expanded clones across subjects, suggesting private repertoires in all groups.

Germline V gene data show CDR1 as MGHDK and CDR2 as SYGVNS. J lost 3 bases, V lost 5 bases, and 3 bases had no gene match. The CDR3 consists of 14 residues. From 2 million PBMCs stored at -80 C, the unsorted libraries were generated. The sequence came from a man aged 45-60 years in good health. The V gene is TRBV25-1, the J gene TRBJ2-3, with 9 nucleotides matching TRBD1. What was sequenced was PBMCs. The DNA for the CDR3 is TGTGCCAGCAGTAATGGACAGGGGACAGATACGCAGTATTTT. Translated, it gives CASSNGQGTDTQYF.